The sequence of this TCR beta chain was determined in a study of OX40 agonist ivuxolimab in advanced cancers. Findings and caveats of the study: Partial responders at 0.1-3.0 mg/kg had among the lowest clonal expansion.

Generated by immunoSEQ multiplex PCR, the TCRdb table keeps only in-frame clones and is missing some. The sample holds around 49,000 clones; 87% are singletons and the top ten take about a tenth. The CDR3 extends over 15 amino acids. Germline V CDR1 and CDR2: SGHNT, YYREEE (reference sequence). Deletions cut 4 bases from V and 6 bases from J, with 19 bases between. In regard to this clone: Its antigen is undetermined.

V usage is TRBV5-4 and J usage is TRBJ1-2; D gene ambiguous. This sample comprised CD4+ or CD8+ T cells sorted from blood, obtained in a trial of the OX40 agonist ivuxolimab. This TCR came from an adult with an advanced solid tumor such as melanoma, head and neck, liver or kidney cancer. In DNA form, the CDR3 reads TGTGCCAGCAGCCGAACCGGAAACAGAGACGATGGCTACACCTTC. Translation: CASSRTGNRDDGYTF.